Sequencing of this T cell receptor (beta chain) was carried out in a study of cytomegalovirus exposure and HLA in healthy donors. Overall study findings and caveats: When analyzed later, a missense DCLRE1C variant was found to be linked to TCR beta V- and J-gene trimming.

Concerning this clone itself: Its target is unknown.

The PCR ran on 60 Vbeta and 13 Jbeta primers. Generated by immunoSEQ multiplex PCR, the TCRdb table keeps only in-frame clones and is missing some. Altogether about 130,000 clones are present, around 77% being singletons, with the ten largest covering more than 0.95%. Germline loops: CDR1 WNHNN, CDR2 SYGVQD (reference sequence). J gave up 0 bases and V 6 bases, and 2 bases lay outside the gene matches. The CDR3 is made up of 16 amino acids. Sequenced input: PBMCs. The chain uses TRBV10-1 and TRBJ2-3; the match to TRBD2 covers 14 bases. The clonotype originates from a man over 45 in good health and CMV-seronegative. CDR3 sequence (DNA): TGCGCCAGCAGGAGACTAGCGGGAGGGAGCACAGATACGCAGTATTTT. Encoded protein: CASRRLAGGSTDTQYF.